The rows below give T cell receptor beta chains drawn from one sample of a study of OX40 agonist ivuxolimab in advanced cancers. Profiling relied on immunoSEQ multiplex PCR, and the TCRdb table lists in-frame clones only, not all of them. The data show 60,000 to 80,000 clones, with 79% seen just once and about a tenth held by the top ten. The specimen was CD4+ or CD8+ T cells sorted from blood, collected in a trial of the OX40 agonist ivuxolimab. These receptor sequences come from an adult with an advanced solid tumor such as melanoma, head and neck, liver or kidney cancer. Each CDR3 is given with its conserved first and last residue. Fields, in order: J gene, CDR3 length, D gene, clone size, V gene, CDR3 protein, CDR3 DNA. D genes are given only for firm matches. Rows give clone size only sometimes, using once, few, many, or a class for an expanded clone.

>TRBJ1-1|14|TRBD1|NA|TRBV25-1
CASRTQGRNTEAFF
TGTGCCAGCAGGACACAGGGGAGGAACACTGAAGCTTTCTTT
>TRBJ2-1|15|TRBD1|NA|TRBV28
CASSSGTGAYNEQFF
TGTGCCAGCAGCTCCGGGACAGGGGCCTACAATGAGCAGTTCTTC
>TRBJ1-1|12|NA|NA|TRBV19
CASDGMNTEAFF
TGTGCCAGTGACGGGATGAACACTGAAGCTTTCTTT
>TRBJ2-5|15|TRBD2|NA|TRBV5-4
CASSLGSGVQETQYF
TGTGCCAGCAGCTTGGGTAGCGGGGTACAAGAGACCCAGTACTTC
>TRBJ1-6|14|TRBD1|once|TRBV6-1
CAGKTGTKNSPLHF
TGTGCCGGCAAGACAGGGACCAAGAATTCACCCCTCCACTTT
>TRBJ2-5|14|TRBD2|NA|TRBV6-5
CASNVAGGQETQYF
TGTGCCAGCAACGTAGCGGGGGGGCAGGAGACCCAGTACTTC
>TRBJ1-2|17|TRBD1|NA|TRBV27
CATLGPGQGVGYYGYTF
TGTGCCACCCTCGGCCCGGGACAGGGAGTGGGGTACTATGGCTACACCTTC
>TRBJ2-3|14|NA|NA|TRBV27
CASSSASITDTQYF
TGTGCCAGCAGTTCTGCCTCGATCACAGATACGCAGTATTTT
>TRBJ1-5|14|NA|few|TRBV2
CASSEGLGLRPQHF
TGTGCCAGCAGTGAAGGTCTAGGCCTCCGTCCCCAGCATTTT
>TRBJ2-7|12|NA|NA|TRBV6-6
CASSYSPPEQYF
TGTGCCAGCAGTTACTCCCCCCCCGAGCAGTACTTC
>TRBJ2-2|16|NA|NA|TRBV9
CASSAGGRVNTGELFF
TGTGCCAGCAGCGCCGGGGGACGGGTGAACACCGGGGAGCTGTTTTTT
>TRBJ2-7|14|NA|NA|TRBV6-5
CASSPDTDWGEQYF
TGTGCCAGCAGTCCGGACACCGACTGGGGGGAGCAGTACTTC
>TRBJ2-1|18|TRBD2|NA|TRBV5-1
CASSLSRLAGYEWNEQFF
TGCGCCAGCAGCTTGTCAAGGCTAGCGGGTTATGAGTGGAATGAGCAGTTCTTC
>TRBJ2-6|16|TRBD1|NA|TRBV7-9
CASRGAGGTGANVLTF
TGTGCCAGCAGGGGGGCAGGGGGCACTGGGGCCAACGTCCTGACTTTC